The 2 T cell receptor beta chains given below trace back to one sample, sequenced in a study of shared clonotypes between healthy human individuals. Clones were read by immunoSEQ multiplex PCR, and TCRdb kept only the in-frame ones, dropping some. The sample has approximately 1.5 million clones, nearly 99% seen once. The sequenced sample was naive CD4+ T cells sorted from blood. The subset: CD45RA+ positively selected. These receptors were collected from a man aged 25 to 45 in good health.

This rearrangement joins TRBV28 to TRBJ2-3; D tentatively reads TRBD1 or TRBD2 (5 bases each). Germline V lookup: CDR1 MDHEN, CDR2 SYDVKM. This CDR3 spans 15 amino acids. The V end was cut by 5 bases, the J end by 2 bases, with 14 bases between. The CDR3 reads CASSRGVSATDTQYF. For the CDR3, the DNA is TGTGCCAGCAGTCGAGGGGTTTCGGCCACAGATACGCAGTATTTT.

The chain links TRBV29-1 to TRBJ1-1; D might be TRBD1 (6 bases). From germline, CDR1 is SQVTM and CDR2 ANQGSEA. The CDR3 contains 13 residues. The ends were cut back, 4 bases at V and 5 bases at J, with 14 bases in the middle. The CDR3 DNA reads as TGCAGCGTTGTACGGGGGGCAAGGACTGAAGCTTTCTTT. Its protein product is CSVVRGARTEAFF.